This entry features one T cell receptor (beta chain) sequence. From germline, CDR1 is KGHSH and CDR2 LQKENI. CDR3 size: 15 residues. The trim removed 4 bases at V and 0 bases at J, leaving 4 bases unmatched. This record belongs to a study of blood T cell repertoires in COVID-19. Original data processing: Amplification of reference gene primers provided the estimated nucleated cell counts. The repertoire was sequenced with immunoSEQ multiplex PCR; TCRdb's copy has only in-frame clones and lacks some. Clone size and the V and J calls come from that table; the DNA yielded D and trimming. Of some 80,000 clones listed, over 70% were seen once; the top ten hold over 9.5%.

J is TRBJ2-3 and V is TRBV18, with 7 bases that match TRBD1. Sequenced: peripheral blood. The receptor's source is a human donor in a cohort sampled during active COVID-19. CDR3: CASSLPTGSTDTQYF. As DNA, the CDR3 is TGTGCCAGCTCACTACCGACAGGGAGCACAGATACGCAGTATTTT.